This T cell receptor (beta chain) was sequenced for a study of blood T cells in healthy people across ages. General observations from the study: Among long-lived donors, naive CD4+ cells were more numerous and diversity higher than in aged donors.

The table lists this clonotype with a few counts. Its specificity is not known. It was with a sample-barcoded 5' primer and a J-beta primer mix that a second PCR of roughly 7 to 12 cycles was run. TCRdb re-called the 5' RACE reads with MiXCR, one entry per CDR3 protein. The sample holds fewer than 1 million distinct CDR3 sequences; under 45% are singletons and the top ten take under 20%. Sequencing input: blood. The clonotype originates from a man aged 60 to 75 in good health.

The CDR3 loop reads CASWVGHLSYEQYF. The CDR3 coding sequence is TGCGCCAGCTGGGTGGGACATCTATCCTACGAGCAGTACTTC. V gene TRBV5-1 combines with J gene TRBJ2-7; TRBD1 is a possible D gene (6 bases). V was cut by 7 bases and J by 1 base, with 15 bases left in between. Germline V CDR1 and CDR2: SGHRS, YFSETQ. The CDR3 contains 14 residues. Supplemented by reference TRBV5-1 and TRBJ2-7, the full variable domain reads KAGVTQTPRYLIKTRGQQVTLSCSPISGHRSVSWYQQTPGQGLQFLFEYFSETQRNKGNFPGRFSGRQFSNSRSEMNVSTLELGDSALYLCASWVGHLSYEQYFGPGTRLTVT.